This entry describes one T cell receptor (beta chain). As yet, its antigen is unknown. The data derive from a study of pediatric ulcerative colitis. Study-wide results and limits: In rectum, acute severe colitis had expanded clones and less diversity. Two patients' blood samples yielded substantially fewer templates. Ulcerative colitis patients shared more blood-rectal clones than controls.

Sequencing used immunoSEQ multiplex PCR; TCRdb keeps in-frame clones, though not all of them. This sample carries about 64,000 clones, 75% to 85% of them seen once, and the ten largest clones take roughly 5.2%. Before the diagnostic colonoscopy, ulcerative colitis patients were free of immunosuppressive medication. CDR1 is ENHRY, CDR2 SYGVKD, per germline. The CDR3 has 14 residues. Trimming at V came to 10 bases and at J to 7 bases, leaving 16 bases not matched to a gene. V gene TRBV10-3 combines with J gene TRBJ2-7; 7 nucleotides agree with TRBD2. This clonotype was sampled from a boy aged 5-17 years with moderate ulcerative colitis. Sequencing was performed on blood. DNA for the CDR3: TGTGCCACGAATGTAGCGGGCTCCCCGGGGGAGCAGTACTTC. As protein: CATNVAGSPGEQYF.